The rows below give T cell receptor beta chains drawn from one sample of a study of graft-versus-host responses after intestinal transplantation. Measured with immunoSEQ multiplex PCR; TCRdb has only the in-frame clones, and not every one. The repertoire includes tens of thousands of clones, around nine tenths of them detected once, and around 0.49% sits in the top ten. Their antigens are not known. Sequencing used unstimulated CD8+ T cells sorted from spleen or lymph node cells, obtained before intestinal transplant. All receptors derive from a human donor who received an intestinal transplant. Each CDR3 is given with its conserved first and last residue. Fields, in order: D gene, J gene, CDR3 length, V gene, clone size, CDR3 DNA, CDR3 protein. A D gene is named only where the DNA matches it firmly. Only part of the rows carry a size: once, few, many, or a class if the clone is expanded.

>.|TRBJ2-1|11|TRBV25-1|.
TGTGCCAGCAGTGGGCTCTTTGAGCAGTTCTTC
CASSGLFEQFF
>.|TRBJ2-1|16|TRBV4-3|.
TGCGCCAGCAGCCAAGTCCCGGGGGTTACCTACAATGAGCAGTTCTTC
CASSQVPGVTYNEQFF
>.|TRBJ1-6|13|TRBV27|.
TGTGCCAGCAGTTTAGATCGGAATTCACCCCTCCACTTT
CASSLDRNSPLHF
>.|TRBJ1-5|19|TRBV7-9|once
TGTGCCAGCAGCTTAGACACAGGTGGCTCCCCCCCTTACTATCAGCCCCAGCATTTT
CASSLDTGGSPPYYQPQHF
>TRBD1|TRBJ1-1|16|TRBV5-1|once
TGCGCCAGCAGCCCGTCCCGGGACAGGGGGGGCCATGAAGCTTTCTTT
CASSPSRDRGGHEAFF
>TRBD1|TRBJ2-7|14|TRBV28|once
TGTGCCAGCAGGCCAGGACAGGGGGGTGACGAGCAGTACTTC
CASRPGQGGDEQYF
>TRBD1|TRBJ2-7|17|TRBV28|.
TGTGCCAGCAGCTTAGGAATCGACGGGACAGACTCCTACGAGCAGTACTTC
CASSLGIDGTDSYEQYF
>TRBD2|TRBJ2-3|16|TRBV7-6|.
TGTGCCAGCAGCTTAGGGACTAGCGGGATAACAGATACGCAGTATTTT
CASSLGTSGITDTQYF
>.|TRBJ1-1|13|TRBV28|.
TGTGCCAGCAGTTGGACACTAAACACTGAAGCTTTCTTT
CASSWTLNTEAFF
>.|TRBJ2-6|17|TRBV7-2|.
TGTGCCAGCAGCTTCGTTCGTCGGGGGGCGGGGGCCAACGTCCTGACTTTC
CASSFVRRGAGANVLTF
>.|TRBJ2-7|14|TRBV29-1|.
TGCAGCGTCCTGTGGGACGGGGGTGGCCCCGAGCAGTACTTC
CSVLWDGGGPEQYF
>.|TRBJ1-1|15|TRBV18|.
TGTGCCAGCTCAGCCCCCGAGGGCGCGAACACTGAAGCTTTCTTT
CASSAPEGANTEAFF
>.|TRBJ1-2|13|TRBV25-1|.
TGTGCCAGCAGTGAATGGGCTGCCTATGGCTACACCTTC
CASSEWAAYGYTF
>.|TRBJ1-4|19|TRBV4-1|.
TGCGCCAGCAGCCTCTTAACCTTACCGACAGGCGGGCCAAATGAAAAACTGTTTTTT
CASSLLTLPTGGPNEKLFF
>TRBD1|TRBJ1-1|14|TRBV12-5|once
TGTGCTAGTGGTTTAGGGGGCCGTAGCACTGAAGCTTTCTTT
CASGLGGRSTEAFF
>.|TRBJ2-7|14|TRBV19|.
TGTGCCAGTAGTTCATCGGATTCTAGCGACGAGCAGTACTTC
CASSSSDSSDEQYF
>.|TRBJ1-2|16|TRBV19|.
TGTGCCAGTAGTATAGATCGCAGGTCGACGAACTATGGCTACACCTTC
CASSIDRRSTNYGYTF
>.|TRBJ2-7|14|TRBV27|few
TGTGCCAGCAGTTTGTCGCCAAACACCTACGAGCAGTACTTC
CASSLSPNTYEQYF
>.|TRBJ1-5|16|TRBV7-9|.
TGTGCCAGCAGCTTAGATCCTGGCCCGGGAGGCCAGCCCCAGCATTTT
CASSLDPGPGGQPQHF
>TRBD1|TRBJ2-3|15|TRBV28|.
TGTGCCAGCAGTTTACACAGGGGTCGGTCAGATACGCAGTATTTT
CASSLHRGRSDTQYF
>TRBD1|TRBJ2-7|15|TRBV5-5|.
TGTGCCAGCAGCACCCCAAGGACAGGGGTGGGCGAGCAGTACTTC
CASSTPRTGVGEQYF
>.|TRBJ1-1|16|TRBV7-8|.
TGTGCCAGCTGCCGGGGGGCTGTTGGGGGGAACACTGAAGCTTTCTTT
CASCRGAVGGNTEAFF
>TRBD1|TRBJ2-1|13|TRBV28|.
TGTGCCAGCAGTGCCGGGACAGTCAATGAGCAGTTCTTC
CASSAGTVNEQFF
>.|TRBJ2-1|12|TRBV5-1|.
TGCGCCAGCAGGAGCTCCTACAATGAGCAGTTCTTC
CASRSSYNEQFF
>.|TRBJ1-1|12|TRBV4-1|once
TGCGCCAGCAGCCAAGACAGGGCTCAAGCTTTCTTT
CASSQDRAQAFF
>.|TRBJ2-7|12|TRBV18|once
TGTGCCAGCTCAGTCGGGACCTACGAGCAGTACTTC
CASSVGTYEQYF
>.|TRBJ2-7|16|TRBV4-3|.
TGCGCCAGCAGCCAAGATATGGCAGGGGGACTCTACGAGCAGTACTTC
CASSQDMAGGLYEQYF
>.|TRBJ1-6|17|TRBV15|.
TGTGCCACCAGCAGCTACCAGGGAAGCTCCTATAATTCACCCCTCCACTTT
CATSSYQGSSYNSPLHF
>.|TRBJ1-1|11|TRBV10-1|.
TGCGCCAGGCAGGCGAACACTGAAGCTTTCTTT
CARQANTEAFF
>.|TRBJ2-1|14|TRBV7-6|.
TGTGCCAGCAGCTTGTACCTTGGCCACAATGAGCAGTTCTTC
CASSLYLGHNEQFF
>.|TRBJ1-1|15|TRBV4-1|.
TGCGCCAGCAGCCCAGGTAGGGGCCTGAACACTGAAGCTTTCTTT
CASSPGRGLNTEAFF
>TRBD1|TRBJ2-7|13|TRBV30|.
TGTGCCTGGACCGGGACAGGCCCCTACGAGCAGTACTTC
CAWTGTGPYEQYF
>TRBD2|TRBJ2-1|14|TRBV10-2|.
TGCGCCAGCAAGACCGCGGGGGGGCCCAATGAGCAGTTCTTC
CASKTAGGPNEQFF
>.|TRBJ2-3|14|TRBV13|.
TGTGCCAGCAGCCATGGAGAAAGAGCAGATACGCAGTATTTT
CASSHGERADTQYF
>TRBD1|TRBJ2-2|16|TRBV29-1|.
TGCAGCGTAAGCCGGGACAGGGGAACTAACACCGGGGAGCTGTTTTTT
CSVSRDRGTNTGELFF
>TRBD1|TRBJ2-3|15|TRBV19|.
TGTGCCAGTAGTCAGGACAGGGACGGGACAGATACGCAGTATTTT
CASSQDRDGTDTQYF
>.|TRBJ1-6|17|TRBV28|.
TGTGCCAGCAGTACCCAATCCCGGGGTCCCTATAATTCACCCCTCCACTTT
CASSTQSRGPYNSPLHF
>TRBD1|TRBJ1-5|15|TRBV6-1|once
TGTGCCAGCAGTACCACGACAGGGGGCAATCAGCCCCAGCATTTT
CASSTTTGGNQPQHF
>.|TRBJ2-7|14|TRBV7-9|.
TGTGCCAGCAGCTTACGGACAGAATCCTACGAGCAGTACTTC
CASSLRTESYEQYF
>.|TRBJ1-2|14|TRBV28|.
TGTGCCAGCAGTTTTCTACAGGGTAACTATGGCTACACCTTC
CASSFLQGNYGYTF
>.|TRBJ1-5|14|TRBV27|.
TGTGCCAGCAGTTTAATAGCCTCGGATCAGCCCCAGCATTTT
CASSLIASDQPQHF
>TRBD1|TRBJ2-4|14|TRBV9|.
TGTGCCAGCAGCTCCGGGACAGGGGGTTTCATTCAGTACTTC
CASSSGTGGFIQYF
>.|TRBJ1-1|13|TRBV5-1|.
TGCGCCAGCGCCATTAAGGGGGACACTGAAGCTTTCTTT
CASAIKGDTEAFF
>.|TRBJ2-7|11|TRBV5-6|.
TGTGCCAGCAGCTCATCCTACGAGCAGTACTTC
CASSSSYEQYF
>TRBD1|TRBJ2-7|18|TRBV5-6|few
TGTGCCAGCAGCTTGGCGGCAGGGGGCTACATTGATTCCTACGAGCAGTACTTC
CASSLAAGGYIDSYEQYF
>TRBD1|TRBJ1-2|14|TRBV6-5|.
TGTGCCAGCAGTCTGGGACAGGGGATGGGTGGCTACACCTTC
CASSLGQGMGGYTF
>.|TRBJ2-5|15|TRBV19|.
TGTGCCAGTAGTATAGGTTCAGGGCCCCAAGAGACCCAGTACTTC
CASSIGSGPQETQYF
>TRBD1|TRBJ2-5|15|TRBV7-8|.
TGTGCCAGCAGATCGGGACAGGGGTTGCGAGAGACCCAGTACTTC
CASRSGQGLRETQYF
>.|TRBJ2-7|17|TRBV5-8|.
TGTGCCAGCAGCTTGGCGGCTAGCCTGGCGACGAGCTACGAGCAGTACTTC
CASSLAASLATSYEQYF
>TRBD1|TRBJ2-7|14|TRBV7-9|.
TGTGCCAGCAGCATGACAGGGGGCCCCTACGAGCAGTACTTC
CASSMTGGPYEQYF
>TRBD1|TRBJ2-7|15|TRBV28|.
TGTGCCAGCAAACCTTTGACAGGGGTGTTTTACGAGCAGTACTTC
CASKPLTGVFYEQYF
>.|TRBJ2-3|16|TRBV5-1|.
TGCGCCAGCAGCTCATGGGGGGACCCCGTTAGAGATACGCAGTATTTT
CASSSWGDPVRDTQYF
>TRBD1|TRBJ1-1|14|TRBV15|.
TGTGCCACCAGCAGATATGGACAGGGAGGTGAAGCTTTCTTT
CATSRYGQGGEAFF
>TRBD2|TRBJ2-7|15|TRBV5-1|.
TGCGCCAGCAGCTTGGGACTAGCGGGAGAGTACGAGCAGTACTTC
CASSLGLAGEYEQYF
>TRBD1|TRBJ2-1|19|TRBV28|.
TGTGCCAGCAGTTTATTACCACTCAGGGGGCGCGGTTTTGTTAATGAGCAGTTCTTC
CASSLLPLRGRGFVNEQFF
>.|TRBJ2-1|17|TRBV5-6|.
TGTGCCAGCAGCGGGGTCCCCGGGACTGACTCCTACAATGAGCAGTTCTTC
CASSGVPGTDSYNEQFF
>.|TRBJ2-7|14|TRBV5-4|.
TGTGCCAGCAGCTTGGGTGGCAGGCCCTACGAGCAGTACTTC
CASSLGGRPYEQYF